The present T cell receptor beta chain was sequenced within a study of blood T cell repertoires in COVID-19. TCRdb's table, derived via immunoSEQ multiplex PCR, lists solely in-frame clones and lacks some. The sample consists of roughly 100,000 clones, 75% to 85% of them appearing once. With V trimmed by 4 bases and J by 0 bases, 5 bases remained unmatched. The CDR3 runs 16 residues. Germline V gives CDR1 SGHTA, CDR2 FQGTGA. This clone was found a few times. The sequence derives from a woman older than 75 with acute or convalescent COVID-19. Specimen: peripheral blood. V and J are TRBV7-3 and TRBJ2-1, with 8 bases matching TRBD2. In nucleotides, the CDR3 is TGTGCCAGCAGCTCACAGAGCGGGAGCTCCTACAATGAGCAGTTCTTC. It translates to CASSSQSGSSYNEQFF. The variable domain in full, completed from reference TRBV7-3 and TRBJ2-1, reads GAGVSQTPSNKVTEKGKYVELRCDPISGHTALYWYRQSLGQGPEFLIYFQGTGAADDSGLPNDRFFAVRPEGSVSTLKIQRTERGDSAVYLCASSSQSGSSYNEQFFGPGTRLTVL.